This T cell receptor beta chain was retrieved from a study of T cell responses to AZD1222 COVID-19 vaccine. Regarding the study as a whole: No day 14 peak samples; only post-peak repertoires were characterized.

The method was immunoSEQ multiplex PCR; TCRdb's version includes in-frame clones alone and lacks a portion of them. The sample has approximately 140,000 clones; roughly 90% are singletons. A word on this clone: Its antigen is currently unknown.

V lost 3 bases to trimming and J lost 6 bases, with 14 bases between them. There are 14 residues in the CDR3. CDR1 and CDR2 from the germline V gene are SGHTA and FQGNSA. The sequencing used peripheral blood, collected 28 days after the second AZD1222 dose. The chain couples TRBV7-2 to TRBJ1-2; D is ambiguous. The clonotype comes from an adult who received the AZD1222 COVID-19 vaccine. The CDR3 reads CASSLAHPQDGYTF. In DNA form, the CDR3 reads TGTGCCAGCAGCTTGGCCCACCCTCAGGATGGCTACACCTTC.